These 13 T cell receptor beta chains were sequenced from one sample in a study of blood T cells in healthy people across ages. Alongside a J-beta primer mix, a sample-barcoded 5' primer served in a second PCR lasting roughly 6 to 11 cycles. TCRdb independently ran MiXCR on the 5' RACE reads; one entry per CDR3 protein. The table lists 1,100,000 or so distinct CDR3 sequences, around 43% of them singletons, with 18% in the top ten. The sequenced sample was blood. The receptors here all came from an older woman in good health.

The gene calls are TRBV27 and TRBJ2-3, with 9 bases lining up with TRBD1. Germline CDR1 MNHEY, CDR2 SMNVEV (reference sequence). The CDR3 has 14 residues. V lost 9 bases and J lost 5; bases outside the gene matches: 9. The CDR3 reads CASSSPGQGDTQYF. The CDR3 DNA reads TGTGCCAGTTCCTCTCCGGGACAGGGAGATACGCAGTATTTT.

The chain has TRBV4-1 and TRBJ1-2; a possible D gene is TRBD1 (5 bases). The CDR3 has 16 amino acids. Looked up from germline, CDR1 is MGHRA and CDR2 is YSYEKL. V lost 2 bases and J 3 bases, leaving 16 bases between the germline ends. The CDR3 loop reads CASSQQTRVGDYGYTF. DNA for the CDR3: TGCGCCAGCAGCCAACAAACCAGGGTGGGAGACTATGGCTACACCTTC.

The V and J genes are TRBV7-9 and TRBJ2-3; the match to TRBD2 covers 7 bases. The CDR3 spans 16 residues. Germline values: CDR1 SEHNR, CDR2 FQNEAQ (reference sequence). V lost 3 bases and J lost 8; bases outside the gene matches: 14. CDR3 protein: CASSFSTSRSGGTQYF. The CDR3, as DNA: TGTGCCAGCAGCTTCTCGACTAGCCGGAGTGGGGGTACGCAGTATTTT.

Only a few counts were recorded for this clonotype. The CDR3 region is CSVERGGGIYNEQFF. CDR3 DNA sequence: TGCAGCGTTGAACGAGGGGGAGGGATCTACAATGAGCAGTTCTTC. The chain carries TRBV29-1 and TRBJ2-1; a possible D gene is TRBD2 (7 bases). This CDR3 is built from 15 residues. Trimming cost V 2 bases and J 3 bases, with 14 bases left between them. Germline CDR1 and CDR2: SQVTM and ANQGSEA.

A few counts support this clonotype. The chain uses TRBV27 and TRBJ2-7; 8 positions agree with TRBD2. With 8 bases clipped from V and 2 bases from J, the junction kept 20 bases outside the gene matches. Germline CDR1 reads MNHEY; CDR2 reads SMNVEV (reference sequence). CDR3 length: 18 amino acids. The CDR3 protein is CASRSWGGGQLAAYEQYF. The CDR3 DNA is TGTGCCAGCCGATCTTGGGGAGGGGGACAACTAGCGGCCTACGAGCAGTACTTC.

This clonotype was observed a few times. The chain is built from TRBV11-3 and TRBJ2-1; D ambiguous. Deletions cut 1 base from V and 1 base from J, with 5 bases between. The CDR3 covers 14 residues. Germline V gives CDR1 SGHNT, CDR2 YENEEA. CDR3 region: CASSLAPSYNEQFF. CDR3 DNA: TGTGCCAGCAGCTTAGCTCCATCCTACAATGAGCAGTTCTTC.

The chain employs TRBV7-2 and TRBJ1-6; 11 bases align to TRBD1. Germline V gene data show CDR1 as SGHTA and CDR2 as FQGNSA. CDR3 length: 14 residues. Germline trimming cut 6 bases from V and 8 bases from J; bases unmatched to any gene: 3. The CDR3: CASSGQGAYSPLHF. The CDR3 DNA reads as TGTGCCAGCAGTGGACAGGGGGCGTATTCACCCCTCCACTTT.

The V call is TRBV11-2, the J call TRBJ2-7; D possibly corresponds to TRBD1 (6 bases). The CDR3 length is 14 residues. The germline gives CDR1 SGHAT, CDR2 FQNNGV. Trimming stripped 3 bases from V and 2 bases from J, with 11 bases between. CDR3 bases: TGTGCCAGCAGCTTCGGACAGTTAGCCTACGAGCAGTACTTC. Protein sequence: CASSFGQLAYEQYF.

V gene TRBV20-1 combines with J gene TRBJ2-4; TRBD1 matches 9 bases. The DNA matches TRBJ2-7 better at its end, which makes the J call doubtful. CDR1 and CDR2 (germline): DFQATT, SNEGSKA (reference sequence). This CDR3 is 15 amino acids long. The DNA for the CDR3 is TGCAGTGCTACCACAACAGGGGGCCGTACCTACGAGCAGTACTTC. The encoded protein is CSATTTGGRTYEQYF.

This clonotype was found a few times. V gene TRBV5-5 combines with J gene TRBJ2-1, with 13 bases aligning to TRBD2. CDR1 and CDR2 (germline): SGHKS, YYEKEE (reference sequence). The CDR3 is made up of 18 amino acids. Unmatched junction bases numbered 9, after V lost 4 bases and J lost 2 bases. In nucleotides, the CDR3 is TGTGCCAGCAGCCCAGGGACTAGCGGGATGTATACCTACAATGAGCAGTTCTTC. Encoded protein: CASSPGTSGMYTYNEQFF.

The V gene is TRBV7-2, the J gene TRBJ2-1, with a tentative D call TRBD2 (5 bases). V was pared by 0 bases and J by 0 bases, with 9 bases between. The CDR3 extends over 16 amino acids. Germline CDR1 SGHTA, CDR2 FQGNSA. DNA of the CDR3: TGTGCCAGCAGCTTAGCCGTGGGAGTCTCCTACAATGAGCAGTTCTTC. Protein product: CASSLAVGVSYNEQFF.

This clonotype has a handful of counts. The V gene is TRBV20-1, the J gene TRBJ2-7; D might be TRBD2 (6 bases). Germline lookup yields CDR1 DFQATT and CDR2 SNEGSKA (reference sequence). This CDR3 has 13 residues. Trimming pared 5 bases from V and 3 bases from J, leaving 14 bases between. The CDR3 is CSADGGVFYEQYF. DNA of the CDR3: TGCAGTGCTGATGGAGGGGTGTTCTACGAGCAGTACTTC.

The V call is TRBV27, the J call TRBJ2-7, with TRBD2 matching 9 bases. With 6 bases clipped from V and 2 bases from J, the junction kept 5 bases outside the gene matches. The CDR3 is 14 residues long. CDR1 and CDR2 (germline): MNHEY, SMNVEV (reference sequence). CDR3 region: CASRWTSAAYEQYF. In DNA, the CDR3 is TGTGCCAGCAGGTGGACTAGCGCAGCCTACGAGCAGTACTTC.